This T cell receptor beta chain originates from a study of Ad26.COV2.S vaccination and SARS-CoV-2 variants (dated by TCRdb to the early 2020s). In terms of the full investigation: Vaccine-arm donors were drawn from COV1001, a multicentre, randomized, double-blind, placebo-controlled phase I-IIa trial of Ad26.COV2.S in healthy adults. Ad26.COV2.S was administered intramuscularly at a dose of 5x10^10 or 1x10^11 viral particles, either as one shot or as two shots given 56 days apart. TCRbeta repertoire sequencing was used to assess the specificity and breadth of SARS-CoV-2-reactive T cell receptors after Ad26.COV2.S vaccination. A total of approximately 30 samples were included in the TCR-sequenced set, comprising about 20 Ad26.COV2.S vaccine recipients, 5 placebo recipients and 8 SARS-CoV-2 convalescent individuals. Trial participants were randomized into five groups of five: low-dose or high-dose Ad26.COV2.S given once or twice, or placebo on both occasions. Investigators remained blinded to trial group allocation during experiments and outcome assessment.

Concerning this clone: Its target antigen remains unknown. One base away there is no much larger clone; base qualities are not given.

Here is what the overall study found, with its caveats: The authors noted that total T cell responses may have been underestimated by the TCR breadth and depth analyses. The study was not powered to compare responses between vaccine doses or regimens. After vaccination, spike-specific CD8+ and CD4+ T cell responses were reported to show substantial breadth. Comparable non-spike TCR breadth was observed between vaccine and placebo recipients, consistent with only spike being contained in the vaccine. Ad26.COV2.S recipients had higher spike-specific TCR breadth than placebo recipients (P = 0.0014).

From the cysteine up to the phenylalanine, the CDR3 has a length of 15 residues. The retained sequence is limited to the CDR3, 45 bases, with the frame set at the first base. After removal of 0 bases from V and 3 bases from J, the junction retains 5 bases not matched to a gene. The CDR1 and CDR2 encoded by the germline V gene are SGDLS and YYNGEE. The immunoSEQ Assay was the method used to sequence TCRbeta CDR3 regions. After extraction, genomic DNA underwent amplification by bias-controlled multiplex PCR, followed by high-throughput sequencing. As for the authors' bioinformatics: To quantify the absolute abundance of every unique TCRbeta CDR3 region, sequences were collapsed and filtered. T cell fraction was estimated by normalizing TCRbeta template counts to usable DNA, which was measured by amplifying reference genes present in all nucleated cells. Repertoire TCRs were annotated as SARS-CoV-2-specific by exact matching of V gene, CDR3 amino acid sequence and J gene to a known reactive TCR set. The reference SARS-CoV-2 TCR set was derived from MIRA and filtered for enrichment in COVID-19-positive ImmuneCODE repertoires, a step that removed public or cross-reactive TCRs. Using the MIRA antigens, annotated TCRs were further analysed by specific ORF or by position within an ORF. Breadth was defined as the number of annotated unique rearrangements divided by the total number of unique productive rearrangements, and depth was defined as the summed frequency of the annotated unique rearrangements. Two-sided Wilcoxon rank-sum tests were used to compare TCR breadth between groups. The clones in this table, taken by TCRdb from immuneACCESS, are in-frame only. Not every clone is retained; where verified, under half of the shortfall comes from an unresolved V gene, and the cause of the rest is unknown. Clone size and the V and J calls come from that table; the DNA yielded D and trimming. The sample records about 350,000 clones, around 83% of which are singletons. The ten largest make up 3.3% of the sample.

The treatment or condition label corresponds to: 15 to 20 received Ad26.COV2.S at low or high dose, single or two shots; 5 received placebo; per-sample allocation not given. Repertoires of vaccine and placebo recipients were sequenced from samples collected on day 63 after the first injection. In Cohort 1b, roughly 25 adults aged 18-55 years were enrolled at a single site in Boston, USA, between 29 July and 7 August 2020. Ad26.COV2.S consisted of a replication-incompetent adenovirus type 26 vector by which a prefusion-stabilized SARS-CoV-2 spike protein from the original Wuhan strain was expressed.

This receptor was taken from a person aged 18-60 years who received the Ad26.COV2.S COVID-19 vaccine or a placebo. The sequenced sample was peripheral blood, obtained in a trial of Ad26.COV2.S vaccine versus placebo. The rearrangement joined TRBV9 to TRBJ2-7; the central 8 bases match TRBD2. The nucleotide sequence is given as TGTGCCAGCAGCGTAGCCCCTAGCGGGCTCTACGAGCAGTACTTC. Translation gives CASSVAPSGLYEQYF.